One sample yielded the 15 T cell receptor beta chains listed below, sequenced in a study of T cells in Graves' hyperthyroidism and ophthalmopathy. TCR beta CDR3 sequences were amplified from RNA transcripts. During a first-round RT-PCR of the TCR CDR3, the HTBI primer set was used. TCRdb itself ran the multiplex PCR reads through MiXCR, one entry per CDR3 protein. The table lists more than 300,000 distinct CDR3 sequences, about a sixth of them singletons, with approximately 33% in the top ten. Sequenced sample: blood. All receptors derive from a woman aged 25 to 39 with Graves' hyperthyroidism that later progressed to Graves' ophthalmopathy.

This clonotype was recorded many times. V usage is TRBV5-1 and J usage is TRBJ2-1, with D tentatively TRBD1 (6 bases). V was trimmed by 2 bases and J by 8 bases, leaving 14 bases between them. From germline, CDR1 is SGHRS and CDR2 YFSETQ. This CDR3 is 14 amino acids long. DNA for the CDR3: TGCGCCAGCAGCTTCCGAGGGGGATTGGATGAGCAGTTCTTC. Amino acids: CASSFRGGLDEQFF.

This chain joins TRBV6-1 and TRBJ2-7, with D hard to call. V lost 4 bases, J lost 2 bases, and 6 bases lay in between. Germline CDR1 and CDR2: MNHNS and SASEGT. This CDR3 region has 12 residues. The DNA of the CDR3 is TGTGCCAGCAGTGCAAACCCCTACGAGCAGTACTTC. Protein: CASSANPYEQYF.

The chain uses TRBV20-1 and TRBJ2-1, with unresolved D. The length of the CDR3 is 17 residues. From germline, CDR1 is DFQATT and CDR2 SNEGSKA (reference sequence). Trimming cost V 2 bases and J 0 bases, with 17 bases left between them. CDR3 DNA: TGCAGTGCTAGACGCGCCGGAGCCGAAGCCTCCTACAATGAGCAGTTCTTC. It is translated as CSARRAGAEASYNEQFF.

This clonotype was recorded at least ten times. The chain recombines TRBV11-3 with TRBJ2-1; 10 bases agree with TRBD1. Trimming removed 7 bases from V and 9 bases from J; junction bases left unmatched: 15. The V gene's germline CDR1 is SGHNT and CDR2 YENEEA. The CDR3 length is 16 residues. CDR3 residues: CASIKSGTGESSEQFF. Written as DNA, the CDR3 is TGTGCCAGCATTAAATCCGGGACAGGGGAGAGTAGTGAGCAGTTCTTC.

This sequence joins TRBV27 and TRBJ2-5; 9 nucleotides agree with TRBD2. Germline V gene data show CDR1 as MNHEY and CDR2 as SMNVEV (reference sequence). This CDR3 is 17 amino acids long. The trim removed 5 bases at V and 2 bases at J, leaving 12 bases unmatched. CDR3 loop: CASSRLAALVRQETQYF. CDR3 DNA sequence: TGTGCCAGCAGTAGACTAGCGGCCCTCGTTCGGCAAGAGACCCAGTACTTC.

This clonotype was observed many times. The rearrangement uses TRBV4-1 and TRBJ1-5; TRBD1 is a possible D gene (6 bases). Germline CDR1 MGHRA, CDR2 YSYEKL. The CDR3 runs to 15 residues. Trimming took off 0 bases at V and 4 bases at J, with 10 bases between the two ends. CDR3 in DNA: TGCGCCAGCAGCCAAGACGGGACACAAAATCAGCCCCAGCATTTT. It translates to CASSQDGTQNQPQHF.

This clonotype was observed a few times. The rearrangement joins TRBV5-1 to TRBJ2-2, with D unresolved. This CDR3 contains 12 residues. Germline V lookup: CDR1 SGHRS, CDR2 YFSETQ. Trimming removed 3 bases from V and 6 bases from J, with 6 bases in between. CDR3: CASSSFAGELFF. In DNA form, the CDR3 reads TGCGCCAGCAGCTCCTTTGCCGGGGAGCTGTTTTTT.

This chain links TRBV18 with TRBJ2-1, with D perhaps TRBD1 (5 bases). This CDR3 region has 16 residues. The V gene's germline CDR1 is KGHSH and CDR2 LQKENI. V was trimmed by 6 bases and J by 1 base, leaving 16 bases between them. CDR3 DNA sequence: TGTGCCAGCTCCTTTTTAAAACAGGCATCCTACAATGAGCAGTTCTTC. Residues: CASSFLKQASYNEQFF.

This clonotype was counted ten times or more. The CDR3 reads CASSLSRWELFF. The CDR3 region has the DNA TGTGCCAGCAGTCTCTCAAGATGGGAGCTGTTTTTT. V gene TRBV28 combines with J gene TRBJ2-2; D call uncertain. The CDR3 spans 12 residues. Between the trimmed V and J ends, which lost 5 bases and 9 bases, there was a span of 10 bases. Germline V gene data show CDR1 as MDHEN and CDR2 as SYDVKM.

This clonotype was counted ten times or more. The gene calls are TRBV28 and TRBJ2-7, with D unresolved. Germline loops: CDR1 MDHEN, CDR2 SYDVKM. Trimming took 6 bases from V and 4 from J, leaving 19 bases between them. The CDR3 is 15 residues long. CDR3 nucleotides: TGTGCCAGCAGCTCGCCCCTTAGGGCGGCATACGAGCAGTACTTC. Protein: CASSSPLRAAYEQYF.

This clonotype was seen only a few times. This chain links TRBV5-6 with TRBJ1-5; D unclear. The germline V and J ends were trimmed by 1 base and 5 bases, with 13 bases remaining between them. In germline, CDR1 is SGHDT, CDR2 YYEEEE. CDR3 length: 15 residues. For the CDR3, the DNA is TGTGCCAGCAGCTTGATCGAAAGCCCCCATCAGCCCCAGCATTTT. This gives the protein CASSLIESPHQPQHF.

This clonotype was picked up a small number of times. The chain employs TRBV19 and TRBJ1-5; D is unresolved. Per the germline V gene, CDR1 is LNHDA and CDR2 is SQIVND (reference sequence). This CDR3 comprises 14 residues. V lost 1 base, J lost 7 bases, and 11 bases lay in between. CDR3 DNA: TGTGCCAGTAGTATAGGCCCCAGCGACCAGCCCCAGCATTTT. Residues: CASSIGPSDQPQHF.

This clonotype came up many times. V usage is TRBV28 and J usage is TRBJ2-7; weak D call: TRBD1 (7 bases). This CDR3 region has 14 residues. Germline loops: CDR1 MDHEN, CDR2 SYDVKM. V lost 6 bases to trimming and J lost 5 bases, with 17 bases between them. The CDR3 nucleotides read TGTGCCAGCAGAAGACAGGGAGGAGGTGACGAGCAGTACTTC. Encoded protein: CASRRQGGGDEQYF.

Note on this clonotype: A much more abundant neighbour one base away suggests this may be a read error. The CDR3 here is CASNFGELAGGNEQFF. The CDR3 nucleotides read TGTGCCAGCAATTTTGGGGAACTAGCGGGAGGCAATGAGCAGTTCTTC. The J gene is TRBJ2-1, the V gene TRBV6-2 or TRBV6-3; 12 nucleotides align to TRBD2. Losses at the gene ends were 7 bases for V and 6 bases for J; bases not matched to a gene: 10. CDR3 length: 16 amino acids. Per the germline V gene, CDR1 is MNHEY and CDR2 is SVGEGT.

This clonotype was counted only a few times. The chain has TRBV6-1 and TRBJ2-1; 9 positions agree with TRBD2. In germline, CDR1 is MNHNS, CDR2 SASEGT. V lost 8 bases and J lost 4; bases outside the gene matches: 9. The CDR3 sequence is 15 residues long. CDR3 in DNA: TGTGCCAGCGGGATAGCGGGAGACTCTTACAATGAGCAGTTCTTC. This codes for CASGIAGDSYNEQFF.